The 29 T cell receptor beta chains listed next were all sequenced from one sample in a study of T cells in localized non-small cell lung cancer. Sequencing was performed with immunoSEQ multiplex PCR; in TCRdb, only in-frame clones are kept and a portion is missing. The sample contains 41,000 or so clones, about nine tenths of which appear only once. Sample: peripheral blood, taken before any cancer treatment. Receptor source: a female donor older than 55 with stage I squamous cell lung carcinoma.

The chain has TRBV7-3 and TRBJ1-3, with D possibly TRBD1 on 5 matching bases. This CDR3 is built from 16 residues. Trimming stripped 1 base from V and 4 bases from J, with 14 bases between. Germline V gene sequence: CDR1 SGHTA, CDR2 FQGTGA. The CDR3 is CASSLRRGRTGNTIYF. The DNA for the CDR3 is TGTGCCAGCAGCTTAAGAAGGGGCAGAACCGGAAACACCATATATTTT.

The chain has TRBV11-3 and TRBJ2-1, with a weak D call TRBD2 (6 bases). Trimming took 0 bases from V and 6 from J, leaving 9 bases between them. CDR1 is SGHNT, CDR2 YENEEA, per germline. The length of the CDR3 is 14 residues. This CDR3 is CASSLEPTSNEQFF. In DNA form, the CDR3 reads TGTGCCAGCAGCTTAGAGCCGACTAGCAATGAGCAGTTCTTC.

V gene TRBV12-5 combines with J gene TRBJ1-2; D call uncertain. The CDR3 has 15 amino acids. The V gene's germline CDR1 is LGHNT and CDR2 FRNRAP. The V end lost 2 bases, the J end lost 4 bases, and 14 bases lay between the germline ends. CDR3 in DNA: TGTGCTAGTGGTTTGTCCCCCCTGGGTACCTATGGCTACACCTTC. It specifies CASGLSPLGTYGYTF.

The rearrangement links TRBV21-1 to TRBJ2-1. TRBV21-1 is assigned pseudogene status. The CDR3 is 10 residues long. CDR3 in amino acids: CASSARSWIF. CDR3 nucleotide sequence: TGTGCCAGCAGCGCCCGATCATGGATCTTC.

The CDR3 spells CASSGGTAYQPQHF. The CDR3 DNA reads TGTGCCAGCAGTGGAGGGACAGCTTATCAGCCCCAGCATTTT. The rearrangement joins TRBV6-1 to TRBJ1-5; TRBD1 agrees at 7 bases. In germline, CDR1 is MNHNS, CDR2 SASEGT. The V and J ends lost 4 bases and 5 bases, in that order; junction bases with no gene match: 5. CDR3 size: 14 residues.

The chain joins TRBV5-1 to TRBJ2-7; TRBD2 agrees at 12 bases. CDR1 SGHRS and CDR2 YFSETQ come from the germline V gene. With 4 bases clipped from V and 9 bases from J, the junction kept 14 bases outside the gene matches. CDR3 size: 16 residues. The CDR3 reads CASSLDSSGRAVVQYF. Written as DNA, the CDR3 is TGCGCCAGCAGCCTGGACTCTAGCGGGAGGGCCGTAGTGCAGTACTTC. The whole variable domain, remainder taken from reference TRBV5-1 and TRBJ2-7, is KAGVTQTPRYLIKTRGQQVTLSCSPISGHRSVSWYQQTPGQGLQFLFEYFSETQRNKGNFPGRFSGRQFSNSRSEMNVSTLELGDSALYLCASSLDSSGRAVVQYFGPGTRLTVT.

V and J are TRBV30 and TRBJ2-7; maybe TRBD2 (5 bases). V shed 0 bases and J shed 6 bases, with 9 bases lying between them. The germline CDR1 and CDR2 sequences are GTSNPN and SVGIG (reference sequence). The CDR3 spans 12 residues. The CDR3, as DNA: TGTGCCTGGAGTGTACGGGCGGGCGAGCAGTACTTC. Residues: CAWSVRAGEQYF.

The CDR3 coding sequence is TGTGCCAGCAGCTTAACCAACTCCTACGAGCAGTACTTC. Protein product: CASSLTNSYEQYF. The chain carries TRBV5-6 and TRBJ2-7; D remains unclear. The CDR3 extends over 13 amino acids. Per the germline V gene, CDR1 is SGHDT and CDR2 is YYEEEE. V was shortened by 2 bases and J by 0 bases, with 6 bases between the two germline ends.

The chain employs TRBV5-1 and TRBJ1-4; 8 bases line up with TRBD1. CDR1 SGHRS and CDR2 YFSETQ come from the germline V gene. The junction had 5 bases not matched to a gene; V was cut back by 4 bases and J by 6 bases. The CDR3 contains 14 residues. DNA of the CDR3: TGCGCCAGCAGCATGGGACAGGACGATGAAAAACTGTTTTTT. Protein product: CASSMGQDDEKLFF.

The genes are TRBV30 and TRBJ2-4; D is perhaps TRBD2 (5 bases). Trimming left V 0 bases short and J 0 bases short, with 9 bases between. Germline V gene lookup returns CDR1 GTSNPN and CDR2 SVGIG (reference sequence). This CDR3 spans 15 amino acids. CDR3 in DNA: TGTGCCTGGAGTGTAGGACTCGGAGCCAAAAACATTCAGTACTTC. Translated: CAWSVGLGAKNIQYF. The full variable domain, with the rest looked up from reference TRBV30 and TRBJ2-4, is SQTIHQWPATLVQPVGSPLSLECTVEGTSNPNLYWYRQAAGRGLQLLFYSVGIGQISSEVPQNLSASRPQDRQFILSSKKLLLSDSGFYLCAWSVGLGAKNIQYFGAGTRLSVL.

This chain connects TRBV19 to TRBJ2-1; 7 nucleotides align to TRBD2. V dropped 4 bases and J dropped 15; count of bases not matched to a gene: 18. Germline V gives CDR1 LNHDA, CDR2 SQIVND (reference sequence). The CDR3 contains 15 residues. The CDR3 DNA follows: TGTGCCAGTAGTAGAATGGAAGCGGGACCCCCCGAGGTGTTCTTC. Amino acid sequence: CASSRMEAGPPEVFF.

V and J are TRBV9 and TRBJ2-1; 14 nucleotides align to TRBD2. The V segment lost 0 bases and the J segment 12 bases; nucleotides outside the gene matches: 5. This CDR3 has 15 residues. Germline CDR1 SGDLS, CDR2 YYNGEE. The CDR3 nucleotides are TGTGCCAGCAGCGTAGAGGGACTAGCGGGAGATAGGCAGTTCTTC. Protein: CASSVEGLAGDRQFF.

This clone was detected only a few times. The genes are TRBV5-1 and TRBJ1-5, with a possible D match to TRBD1 (5 bases). V lost 5 bases, J lost 7 bases, and 13 bases lay in between. There are 13 residues in the CDR3. Germline V CDR1 and CDR2: SGHRS, YFSETQ. This chain's CDR3 is CASRRDGGQPQHF. The CDR3 DNA reads TGCGCCAGCAGAAGGGACGGCGGCCAGCCCCAGCATTTT.

This clone was picked up one time. The V call is TRBV29-1, the J call TRBJ1-2; no definite D call. The CDR3 is 11 residues long. Trimming took 3 bases from V and 6 from J, leaving 8 bases between them. Looked up from germline, CDR1 is SQVTM and CDR2 is ANQGSEA. The CDR3 here is CSVDFGNGYTF. The DNA for the CDR3 is TGCAGCGTTGATTTTGGGAATGGCTACACCTTC.

This chain joins TRBV11-3 and TRBJ2-3; TRBD2 might be the D (6 bases). The CDR3 consists of 17 residues. CDR1 is SGHNT and CDR2 is YENEEA in the germline V gene. V was pared by 0 bases and J by 2 bases, with 15 bases between. The CDR3 sequence is CASSLDSLRRDTDTQYF. CDR3 DNA: TGTGCCAGCAGCTTAGACTCCCTGCGGAGGGACACAGATACGCAGTATTTT.

The chain links TRBV29-1 to TRBJ2-2; 8 bases fit TRBD1. CDR3 size: 14 residues. Germline V gene data show CDR1 as SQVTM and CDR2 as ANQGSEA. V dropped 4 bases and J dropped 7; count of bases not matched to a gene: 8. CDR3 sequence: CSVVDRVVSGELFF. CDR3 coding DNA: TGCAGCGTTGTGGACAGGGTGGTTAGCGGGGAGCTGTTTTTT.

The chain uses TRBV2 and TRBJ2-1; 12 nucleotides agree with TRBD2. The length of the CDR3 is 17 residues. V dropped 2 bases and J dropped 6; count of bases not matched to a gene: 8. Germline CDR1 is SNHLY and CDR2 is FYNNEI. The DNA for the CDR3 is TGTGCCAGCAGTGAACTTCCGACTAGCGGGAGACCCAATGAGCAGTTCTTC. Amino acid sequence: CASSELPTSGRPNEQFF.

The chain employs TRBV10-2 and TRBJ1-5, with 11 bases fitting TRBD1. This CDR3 has 16 amino acids. With 3 bases clipped from V and 4 bases from J, the junction kept 5 bases outside the gene matches. CDR1 and CDR2 (germline): WSHSY, SAAADI. In DNA form, the CDR3 reads TGCGCCAGCAGTGAAAAGGACAGGGGGCGAAATCAGCCCCAGCATTTT. It codes for CASSEKDRGRNQPQHF.

In DNA form, the CDR3 reads TGTGCCAGCAGTGTACAGGGTGGGCTCTCCAAGGAGACCCAGTACTTC. It is translated as CASSVQGGLSKETQYF. The J gene is TRBJ2-5, the V gene TRBV6-1, with TRBD1 as a possible D gene (6 bases). The CDR3 covers 16 residues. V dropped 4 bases and J dropped 5 bases, with 20 bases sitting between them. Germline V gene lookup returns CDR1 MNHNS and CDR2 SASEGT.

The J gene is TRBJ2-2, the V gene TRBV6-5; TRBD1 aligns across 9 bases. This CDR3 contains 14 residues. Germline V gene lookup returns CDR1 MNHEY and CDR2 SVGAGI. V lost 6 bases, J lost 7 bases, and 6 bases stayed unmatched. The CDR3, as DNA: TGTGCCAGCAGCCGAACAGGGGGCAGCGGGGAGCTGTTTTTT. It encodes CASSRTGGSGELFF.

The chain uses TRBV6-5 and TRBJ1-2, with TRBD1 matching 10 bases. Germline lookup yields CDR1 MNHEY and CDR2 SVGAGI. The CDR3 extends over 15 amino acids. V lost 5 bases, J lost 3 bases, and 6 bases stayed unmatched. The CDR3 loop is CASSKGGQGYYGYTF. DNA of the CDR3: TGTGCCAGCAGTAAAGGGGGACAGGGGTACTATGGCTACACCTTC.

A single count supports this clone. The chain carries TRBV4-1 and TRBJ2-7, with D perhaps TRBD2 (5 bases). Looked up from germline, CDR1 is MGHRA and CDR2 is YSYEKL. The CDR3 totals 13 residues. The V and J ends lost 4 bases and 6 bases respectively, with 13 bases between them. CDR3 region: CASSPRGWSEQYF. The CDR3 DNA reads as TGCGCCAGCAGCCCCCGAGGGTGGAGCGAGCAGTACTTC.

The chain couples TRBV7-2 to TRBJ2-5; D gene unclear. The CDR3 has 16 amino acids. V lost 1 base, J lost 5 bases, and 17 bases lay in between. Looked up from germline, CDR1 is SGHTA and CDR2 is FQGNSA. The CDR3 reads CASSLGSQVLGETQYF. Written as DNA, the CDR3 is TGTGCCAGCAGCTTAGGGTCCCAGGTCCTTGGCGAGACCCAGTACTTC.

V is TRBV4-3 and J is TRBJ1-2; TRBD1 aligns across 9 bases. V dropped 0 bases and J dropped 1; count of bases not matched to a gene: 9. Germline CDR1 LGHNA, CDR2 YSLEER. CDR3 length: 18 amino acids. The chain's CDR3 is CASSQDGVGQGNNYGYTF. The CDR3 coding sequence is TGCGCCAGCAGCCAAGATGGAGTGGGACAGGGCAATAACTATGGCTACACCTTC.

The chain uses TRBV7-2 and TRBJ2-7; 8 nucleotides line up with TRBD2. CDR1 is SGHTA and CDR2 is FQGNSA in the germline V gene. With 2 bases clipped from V and 4 bases from J, the junction kept 4 bases outside the gene matches. The CDR3 consists of 14 residues. CDR3 DNA: TGTGCCAGCAGCTTACCGGGAGGGATTTACGAGCAGTACTTC. Encoded protein: CASSLPGGIYEQYF.

V usage is TRBV5-1 and J usage is TRBJ2-3; possibly TRBD1 or TRBD2 for D (5 bases each). CDR1 is SGHRS and CDR2 is YFSETQ in the germline V gene. V lost 1 base and J lost 3, with 15 bases in between. This CDR3 is 16 amino acids long. The CDR3 protein is CASSLWGSFGTDTQYF. CDR3 bases: TGCGCCAGCAGCTTGTGGGGGAGTTTCGGAACAGATACGCAGTATTTT.

The CDR3, as DNA: TGCGCCAGCAGCCAAGAGCCTAGCGGGAGCAAGTACACCGGGGAGCTGTTTTTT. This codes for CASSQEPSGSKYTGELFF. V usage is TRBV4-3 and J usage is TRBJ2-2, with 10 bases fitting TRBD2. This CDR3 is built from 18 residues. CDR1 LGHNA and CDR2 YSLEER come from the germline V gene. The J segment lost 3 bases and the V segment lost 0 bases, leaving 7 bases of the junction unmatched.

This clone appeared once. This rearrangement joins TRBV29-1 to TRBJ1-1; D may be TRBD1 (6 bases). V was pared by 4 bases and J by 0 bases, with 9 bases between. This CDR3 comprises 13 residues. From germline, CDR1 is SQVTM and CDR2 ANQGSEA. The CDR3 DNA reads as TGCAGCGTTGTACAGGGCATGAACACTGAAGCTTTCTTT. Residues: CSVVQGMNTEAFF.

In this sample, this clone turned up a few times. The chain recombines TRBV19 with TRBJ2-5; TRBD2 agrees at 10 bases. V shed 6 bases and J 5 bases; nucleotides not matched to a gene: 9. The germline gives CDR1 LNHDA, CDR2 SQIVND (reference sequence). The CDR3 runs 15 residues. The CDR3: CASRRGSGRGETQYF. CDR3 DNA sequence: TGTGCCAGTAGAAGAGGGAGCGGGAGGGGGGAGACCCAGTACTTC. Combining the CDR3 with reference TRBV19 and TRBJ2-5 gives the whole variable domain DGGITQSPKYLFRKEGQNVTLSCEQNLNHDAMYWYRQDPGQGLRLIYYSQIVNDFQKGDIAEGYSVSREKKESFPLTVTSAQKNPTAFYLCASRRGSGRGETQYFGPGTRLLVL.